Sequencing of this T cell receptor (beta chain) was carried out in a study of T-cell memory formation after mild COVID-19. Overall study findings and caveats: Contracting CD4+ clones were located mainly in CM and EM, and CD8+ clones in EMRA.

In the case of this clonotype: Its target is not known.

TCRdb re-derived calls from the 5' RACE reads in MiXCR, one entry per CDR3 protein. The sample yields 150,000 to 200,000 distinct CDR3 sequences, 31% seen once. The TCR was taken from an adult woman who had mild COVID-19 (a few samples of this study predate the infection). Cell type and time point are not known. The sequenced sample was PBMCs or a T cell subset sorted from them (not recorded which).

The CDR3 DNA is TGCAGTGCTATGTTAGCGGGAGGAGAGACCCAGTACTTC. Translation gives CSAMLAGGETQYF. The rearrangement links TRBV20-1 to TRBJ2-5; 10 bases match TRBD2. The CDR3 is 13 amino acids. The V gene end was trimmed by 4 bases and the J gene end by 4 bases; junction bases not matched to a gene: 3. Germline V gene lookup returns CDR1 DFQATT and CDR2 SNEGSKA (reference sequence).